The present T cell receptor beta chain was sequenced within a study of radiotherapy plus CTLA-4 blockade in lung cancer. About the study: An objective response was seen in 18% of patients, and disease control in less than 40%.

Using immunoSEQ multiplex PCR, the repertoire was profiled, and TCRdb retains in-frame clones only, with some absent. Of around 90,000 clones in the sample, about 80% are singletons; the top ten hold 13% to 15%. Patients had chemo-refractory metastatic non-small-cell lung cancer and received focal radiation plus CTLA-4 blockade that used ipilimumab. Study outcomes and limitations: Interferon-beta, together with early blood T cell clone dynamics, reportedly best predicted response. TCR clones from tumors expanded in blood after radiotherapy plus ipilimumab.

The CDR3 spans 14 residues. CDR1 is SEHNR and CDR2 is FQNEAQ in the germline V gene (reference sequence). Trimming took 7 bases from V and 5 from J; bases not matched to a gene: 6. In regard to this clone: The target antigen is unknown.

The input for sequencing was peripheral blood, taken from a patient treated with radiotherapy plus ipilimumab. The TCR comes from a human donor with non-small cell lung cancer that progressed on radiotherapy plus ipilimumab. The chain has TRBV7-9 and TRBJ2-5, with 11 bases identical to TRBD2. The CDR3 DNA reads TGTGCCAGCAACGCATTAGCGGGGGGGGAGACCCAGTACTTC. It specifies CASNALAGGETQYF. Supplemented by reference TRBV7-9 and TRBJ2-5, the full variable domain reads DTGVSQNPRHKITKRGQNVTFRCDPISEHNRLYWYRQTLGQGPEFLTYFQNEAQLEKSRLLSDRFSAERPKGSFSTLEIQRTEQGDSAMYLCASNALAGGETQYFGPGTRLLVL.